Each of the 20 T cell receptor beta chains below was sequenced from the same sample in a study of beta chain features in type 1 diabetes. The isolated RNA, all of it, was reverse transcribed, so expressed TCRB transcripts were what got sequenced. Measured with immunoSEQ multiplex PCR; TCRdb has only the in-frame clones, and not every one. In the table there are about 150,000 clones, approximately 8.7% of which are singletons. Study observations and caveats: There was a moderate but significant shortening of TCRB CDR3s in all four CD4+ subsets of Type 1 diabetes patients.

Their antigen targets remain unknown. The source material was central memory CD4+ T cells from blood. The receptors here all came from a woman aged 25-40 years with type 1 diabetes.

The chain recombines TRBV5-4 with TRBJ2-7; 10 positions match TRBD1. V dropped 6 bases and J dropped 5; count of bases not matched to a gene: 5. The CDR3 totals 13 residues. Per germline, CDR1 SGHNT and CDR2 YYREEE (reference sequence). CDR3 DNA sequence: TGTGCCAGCAAAGGGACAGGGGACGACGAGCAGTACTTC. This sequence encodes CASKGTGDDEQYF.

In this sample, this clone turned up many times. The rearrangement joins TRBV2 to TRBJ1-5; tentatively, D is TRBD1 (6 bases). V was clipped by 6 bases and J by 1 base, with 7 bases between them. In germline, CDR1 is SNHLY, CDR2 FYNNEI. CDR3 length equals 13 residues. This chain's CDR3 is CASRGQSNQPQHF. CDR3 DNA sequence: TGTGCCAGCAGAGGACAGAGCAATCAGCCCCAGCATTTT.

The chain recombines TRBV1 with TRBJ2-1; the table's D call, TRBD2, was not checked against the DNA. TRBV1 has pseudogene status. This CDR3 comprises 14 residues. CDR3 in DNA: TGCACCAGCAGCCAACCCGACTCTGACAATGAGCAGTTCTTC. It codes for CTSSQPDSDNEQFF.

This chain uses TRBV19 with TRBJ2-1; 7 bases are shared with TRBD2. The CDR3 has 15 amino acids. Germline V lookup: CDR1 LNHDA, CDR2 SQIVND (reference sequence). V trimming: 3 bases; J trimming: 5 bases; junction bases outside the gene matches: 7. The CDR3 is CASSISAGAHNEQFF. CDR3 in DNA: TGTGCCAGTAGTATCTCCGCGGGAGCGCACAATGAGCAGTTCTTC.

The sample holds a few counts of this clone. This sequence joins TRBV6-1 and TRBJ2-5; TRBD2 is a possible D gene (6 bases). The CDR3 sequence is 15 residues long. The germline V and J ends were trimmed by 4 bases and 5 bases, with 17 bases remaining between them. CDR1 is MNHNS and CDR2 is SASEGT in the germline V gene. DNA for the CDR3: TGTGCCAGCAGTGGGGACGGAAGAGGAGGGGAGACCCAGTACTTC. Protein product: CASSGDGRGGETQYF.

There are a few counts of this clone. The CDR3 loop reads CASRSQGLEGYTF. The CDR3, as DNA: TGTGCCAGCAGATCCCAGGGTCTCGAGGGCTACACCTTC. The chain joins TRBV6-5 to TRBJ1-2, with D perhaps matching TRBD1 (5 bases). Per germline, CDR1 MNHEY and CDR2 SVGAGI. There are 13 residues in the CDR3. V lost 6 bases, J lost 8 bases, and 16 bases lay in between.

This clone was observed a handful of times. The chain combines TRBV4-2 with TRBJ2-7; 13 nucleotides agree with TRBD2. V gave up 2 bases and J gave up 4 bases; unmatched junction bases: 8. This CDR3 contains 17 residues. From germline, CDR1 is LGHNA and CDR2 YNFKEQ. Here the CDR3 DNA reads TGTGCCAGCAGCCAATCACGTGGGGGACTAGCGGGATACGAGCAGTACTTC. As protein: CASSQSRGGLAGYEQYF.

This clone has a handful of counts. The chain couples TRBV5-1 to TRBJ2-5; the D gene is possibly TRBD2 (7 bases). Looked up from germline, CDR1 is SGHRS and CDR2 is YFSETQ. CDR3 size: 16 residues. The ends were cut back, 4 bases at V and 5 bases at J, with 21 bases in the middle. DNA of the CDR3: TGCGCCAGCAGCGACGGACTTTACGGGGGGCAGGAGACCCAGTACTTC. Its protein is CASSDGLYGGQETQYF.

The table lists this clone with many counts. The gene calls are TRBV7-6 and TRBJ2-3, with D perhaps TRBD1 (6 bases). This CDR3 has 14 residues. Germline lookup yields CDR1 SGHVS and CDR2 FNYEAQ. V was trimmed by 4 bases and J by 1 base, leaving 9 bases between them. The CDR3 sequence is CASSSQGRTDTQYF. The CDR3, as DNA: TGTGCCAGCAGCTCACAGGGACGCACAGATACGCAGTATTTT.

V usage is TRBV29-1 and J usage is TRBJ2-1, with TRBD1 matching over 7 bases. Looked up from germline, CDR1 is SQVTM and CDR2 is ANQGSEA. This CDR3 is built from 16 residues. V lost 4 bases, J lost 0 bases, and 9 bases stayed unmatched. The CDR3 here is CSVASRPGGSYNEQFF. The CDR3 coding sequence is TGCAGCGTTGCCTCCCGGCCAGGGGGCTCCTACAATGAGCAGTTCTTC.

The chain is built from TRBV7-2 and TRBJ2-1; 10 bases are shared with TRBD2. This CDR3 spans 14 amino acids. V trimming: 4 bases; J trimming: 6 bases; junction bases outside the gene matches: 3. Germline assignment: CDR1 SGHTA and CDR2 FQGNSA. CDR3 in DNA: TGTGCCAGCAGCTCACCTAGCGGGAGCAATGAGCAGTTCTTC. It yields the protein CASSSPSGSNEQFF.

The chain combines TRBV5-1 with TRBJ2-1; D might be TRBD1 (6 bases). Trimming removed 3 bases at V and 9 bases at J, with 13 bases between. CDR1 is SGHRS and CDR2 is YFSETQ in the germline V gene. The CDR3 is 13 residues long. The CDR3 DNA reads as TGCGCCAGCAGCTGGACACAGGGAGTTGAGCAGTTCTTC. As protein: CASSWTQGVEQFF.

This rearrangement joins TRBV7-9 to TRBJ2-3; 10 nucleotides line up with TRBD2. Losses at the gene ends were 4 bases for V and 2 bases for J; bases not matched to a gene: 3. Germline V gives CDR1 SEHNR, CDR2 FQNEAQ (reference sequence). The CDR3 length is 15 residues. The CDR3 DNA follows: TGTGCCAGCAGCTCTAGCGGGAGCACCACAGATACGCAGTATTTT. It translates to CASSSSGSTTDTQYF.

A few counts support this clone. CDR3 nucleotides: TGTGCCAGCAGCCACCTCGGCGGGGTAATCGGTGAGCAGTTCTTC. Protein: CASSHLGGVIGEQFF. The chain carries TRBV14 and TRBJ2-1, with a possible D match to TRBD2 (6 bases). CDR3 length: 15 amino acids. The V end lost 3 bases, the J end lost 9 bases, and 18 bases lay between the germline ends. The V gene's germline CDR1 is SGHDN and CDR2 FVKESK.

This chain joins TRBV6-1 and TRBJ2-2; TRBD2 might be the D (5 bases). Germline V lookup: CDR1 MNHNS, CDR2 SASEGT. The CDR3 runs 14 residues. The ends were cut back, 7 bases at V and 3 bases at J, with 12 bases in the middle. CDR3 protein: CASKAERYTGELFF. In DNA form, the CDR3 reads TGTGCCAGCAAAGCGGAGAGGTACACCGGGGAGCTGTTTTTT.

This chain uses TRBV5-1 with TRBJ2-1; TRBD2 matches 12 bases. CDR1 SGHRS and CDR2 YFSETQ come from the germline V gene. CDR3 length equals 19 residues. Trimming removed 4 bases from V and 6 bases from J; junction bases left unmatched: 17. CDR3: CASSPRSALAGGGSNEQFF. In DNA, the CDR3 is TGCGCCAGCAGCCCGAGGTCGGCGCTAGCGGGAGGGGGTAGCAATGAGCAGTTCTTC.

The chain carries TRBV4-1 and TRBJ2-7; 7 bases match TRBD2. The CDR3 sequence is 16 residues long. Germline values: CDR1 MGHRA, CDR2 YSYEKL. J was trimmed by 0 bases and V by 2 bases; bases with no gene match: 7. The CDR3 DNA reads TGCGCCAGCAGCCAAAATTCTAGCGGATTCTCCTACGAGCAGTACTTC. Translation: CASSQNSSGFSYEQYF.

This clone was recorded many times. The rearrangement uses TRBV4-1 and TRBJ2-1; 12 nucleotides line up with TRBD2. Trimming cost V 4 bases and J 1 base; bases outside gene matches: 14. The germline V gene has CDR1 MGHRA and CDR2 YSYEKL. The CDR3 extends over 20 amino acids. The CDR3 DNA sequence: TGCGCCAGCAGCCTTCGGGAGCTAGCGGGAGGGATATCTTCCTACAATGAGCAGTTCTTC. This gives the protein CASSLRELAGGISSYNEQFF.

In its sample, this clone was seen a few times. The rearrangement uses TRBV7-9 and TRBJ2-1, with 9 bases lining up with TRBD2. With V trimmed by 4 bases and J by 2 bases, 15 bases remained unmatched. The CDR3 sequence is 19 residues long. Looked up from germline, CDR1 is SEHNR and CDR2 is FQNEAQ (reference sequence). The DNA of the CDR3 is TGTGCCAGCAGCTCCAGTCCCGGGACTAGCCCGGGAGCCTACAATGAGCAGTTCTTC. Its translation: CASSSSPGTSPGAYNEQFF.

The CDR3 bases are TGCGCCAGCAGCCAAGCCGGGAGTAGTGATGGGGGTGAGGATACGCAGTATTTT. As protein: CASSQAGSSDGGEDTQYF. The chain carries TRBV4-1 and TRBJ2-3; a possible D gene is TRBD2 (6 bases). The germline V gene encodes CDR1 MGHRA and CDR2 YSYEKL. Trimming shortened V by 1 base and J by 6 bases, and 23 bases separated the two germline ends. The CDR3 sequence is 18 residues long.